This TCR beta chain was sequenced in a study of control samples from healthy donors and cancer patients (TCRdb year 2020). Clipping removes 3 bases from V and 6 bases from J, with 3 as the unmatched junction base count. Inclusive of the bounding cysteine and phenylalanine, the CDR3 is 15 residues long. The sequence is cut down to CDR3 DNA, 45 bases in frame from base 1. The germline V gene (reference sequence) yields LNHDA for CDR1 and SQIVND for CDR2. Libraries were constructed by the immunoSEQ multiplex PCR assay. TCRdb retrieved this table from immuneACCESS and kept in-frame rearrangements only. Not all clones are present; in checked studies, unresolved V genes account for under half, and no reason is known for the remainder. Counted in this sample were about 160,000 clones; roughly 94% of them appeared once. Roughly 15% of the sample lies in the top ten. Regarding this clone: Which antigen it targets is not known. Qualities for individual bases were not recorded, and no much larger clone is one base off.

Rearrangement joined TRBV19 to TRBJ1-6, with TRBD1 matching 9 junction bases. The specimen sequenced was PBMCs. This clonotype was obtained from a man aged 55 to 70 with colorectal cancer. The DNA reads TGTGCCAGTAGTATGATGGGACAGGGTAATTCACCCCTCCACTTT. Its amino acids are CASSMMGQGNSPLHF.